The present T cell receptor (beta chain) was sequenced within a study of shared clonotypes between healthy human individuals. Across the whole study: Aged between 18 and 49, the donors were two women and three men. Study-level points and caveats: Some clonotypes were shared by all four sorted-subset donors, while others were not shared. The non-shared ones had lower generation probabilities than the shared ones.

About this clone itself: Its antigen is as yet unknown. Different DNA sequences within this sample yield the same CDR3.

Donors included only healthy HIV-negative adults lacking recent acute infections or vaccinations. Nashville, Tennessee was home to all donors, each a Caucasian adult. Repertoires were generated with immunoSEQ multiplex PCR, while TCRdb's copy carries only in-frame clones and drops some. Among 2 million to 2.5 million clones listed, around 95% were seen once. This CDR3 spans 15 amino acids. V was trimmed by 2 bases and J by 0 bases, leaving 7 bases between them. Looked up from germline, CDR1 is MDHEN and CDR2 is SYDVKM. Sequenced: naive CD4+ T cells sorted from blood. Subset specified: CD45RA+ positively selected. This rearrangement joins TRBV28 to TRBJ2-2, with a tentative D call TRBD1 (6 bases). This TCR was sampled from a man aged 18 to 29 in good health. CDR3 region: CASSLGGTNTGELFF. CDR3 nucleotide sequence: TGTGCCAGCAGTTTAGGGGGCACGAACACCGGGGAGCTGTTTTTT.